A single sample is the source of the 29 T cell receptor beta chains below, sequenced in a study of blood T cell repertoires in COVID-19 (dated by TCRdb to the early 2020s). Library creation used the immunoSEQ multiplex PCR assay. TCRdb limited this immuneACCESS table to in-frame rearrangements with V and J called. A share of clones is missing; checked studies link under half to unresolved V genes, and the rest is unexplained. This sample comprises fewer than 70,000 clones, roughly 89% of them detected only once. The top ten clonotypes cover roughly 8% of the sample. Sequenced material: peripheral blood. The receptor source for this set is a man aged 45-65 years with active COVID-19.

This clone was found once. The chain carries TRBV7-2 and TRBJ2-1, with a tentative D call TRBD1 (6 bases). CDR3 size: 11 residues. Deletions cut 3 bases from V and 11 bases from J, with 8 bases between. Germline V gene data show CDR1 as SGHTA and CDR2 as FQGNSA. The CDR3 is CASSLGDKQFF. Written as DNA, the CDR3 is TGTGCCAGCAGCTTGGGGGACAAGCAGTTCTTC.

The chain joins TRBV19 to TRBJ1-5; 7 nucleotides line up with TRBD1. Germline CDR1 is LNHDA and CDR2 is SQIVND (reference sequence). The ends lost 9 bases at V and 0 bases at J; junction bases unmatched: 8. The CDR3 is made up of 15 amino acids. Here the CDR3 reads CASNTGQISNQPQHF. Here the CDR3 DNA reads TGTGCCAGCAATACGGGACAGATTAGCAATCAGCCCCAGCATTTT.

This clone showed up just once. The rearrangement links TRBV6-1 to TRBJ1-1; possible D gene TRBD1, 5 bases. CDR1 and CDR2 (germline): MNHNS, SASEGT. The CDR3 is 17 residues long. Trimming took 3 bases from V and 5 from J, leaving 22 bases between them. Written as DNA, the CDR3 is TGTGCCAGCAGTGAGCCGGGGGAGGTAATGTTCTGGACTGAAGCTTTCTTT. This sequence encodes CASSEPGEVMFWTEAFF.

This chain links TRBV19 with TRBJ1-3; 8 nucleotides match TRBD1. Trimming took 3 bases from V and 2 from J; bases not matched to a gene: 15. The CDR3 is 19 residues long. Germline V gene sequence: CDR1 LNHDA, CDR2 SQIVND (reference sequence). This chain's CDR3 is CASSILAGGFNRAGNTIYF. The CDR3, as DNA: TGTGCCAGTAGTATCTTGGCAGGGGGCTTTAACCGTGCTGGAAACACCATATATTTT.

CDR3: CASSELQGVSYEQYF. DNA of the CDR3: TGTGCCAGCAGTGAACTGCAGGGGGTCTCCTACGAGCAGTACTTC. The V call is TRBV2, the J call TRBJ2-7; 7 nucleotides match TRBD1. This CDR3 is built from 15 residues. CDR1 and CDR2 from the germline V gene are SNHLY and FYNNEI. V shed 2 bases and J 0 bases; nucleotides not matched to a gene: 4.

This clone was observed once. This chain uses TRBV4-1 with TRBJ2-7; weak D call: TRBD1 (6 bases). Germline loops: CDR1 MGHRA, CDR2 YSYEKL. This CDR3 has 14 amino acids. The V end was cut by 1 base, the J end by 0 bases, with 7 bases between. Here the CDR3 DNA reads TGCGCCAGCAGCCAAGGGACAGCCTCCTACGAGCAGTACTTC. It translates to CASSQGTASYEQYF.

The rearrangement joins TRBV16 to TRBJ2-7; TRBD2 matches 8 bases. The CDR3 consists of 14 residues. The V and J ends lost 0 bases and 7 bases, in that order; junction bases with no gene match: 5. CDR1 is KGHSY and CDR2 is FQNENV in the germline V gene. This CDR3 is CASSQSAGAGEQYF. DNA of the CDR3: TGTGCCAGCAGCCAATCAGCGGGGGCTGGTGAGCAGTACTTC.

The rearrangement joins TRBV28 to TRBJ2-6, with D tentatively TRBD1 (8 bases). From germline, CDR1 is MDHEN and CDR2 SYDVKM. V gave up 8 bases and J gave up 0 bases, with 23 bases separating them. This CDR3 has 19 residues. The CDR3 nucleotides are TGTGCCAGCCGTCGAACAGGGGGGGGTTTTAGCTCTGGGGCCAACGTCCTGACTTTC. Its translation: CASRRTGGGFSSGANVLTF.

V is TRBV6-4 and J is TRBJ1-1; a weak D match, TRBD1 (5 bases). From germline, CDR1 is MRHNA and CDR2 SNTAGT. CDR3 size: 13 residues. The V end was cut by 9 bases, the J end by 6 bases, with 17 bases between. The CDR3 nucleotides read TGTGCCAGAACTGTGGCCAGGGTGGCTGAAGCTTTCTTT. It is translated as CARTVARVAEAFF.

This rearrangement joins TRBV10-3 to TRBJ2-1; D is perhaps TRBD2 (7 bases). CDR3 length: 21 amino acids. Germline lookup yields CDR1 ENHRY and CDR2 SYGVKD. Trimming stripped 3 bases from V and 4 bases from J, with 31 bases between. CDR3 amino acids: CAISDKRRGAMKSARYNEQFF. The CDR3, as DNA: TGTGCCATCAGTGATAAACGACGGGGGGCCATGAAATCTGCTCGGTACAATGAGCAGTTCTTC.

This chain links TRBV7-2 with TRBJ1-1; 7 bases align to TRBD1. CDR1 SGHTA and CDR2 FQGNSA come from the germline V gene. J was trimmed by 11 bases and V by 5 bases; bases with no gene match: 11. This CDR3 is 13 amino acids long. The CDR3 sequence: CASSPGGGGAAFF. For the CDR3, the DNA is TGTGCCAGCAGCCCAGGGGGAGGCGGGGCGGCTTTCTTT.

This chain uses TRBV4-3 with TRBJ2-5; tentatively, D is TRBD1 (7 bases). V was pared by 1 base and J by 4 bases, with 13 bases between. Germline lookup yields CDR1 LGHNA and CDR2 YSLEER. The CDR3 loop spans 15 amino acids. The CDR3 reads CASSQGRRGRETQYF. CDR3 DNA: TGCGCCAGCAGCCAAGGGCGGAGGGGGCGAGAGACCCAGTACTTC.

This sequence joins TRBV5-8 and TRBJ2-7; D is perhaps TRBD2 (5 bases). There are 13 residues in the CDR3. The ends were cut back, 1 base at V and 5 bases at J, with 10 bases in the middle. CDR1 is SGHTS, CDR2 YDEGEE, per germline. In DNA, the CDR3 is TGTGCCAGCAGCTTGAGATCGGGGAACGAGCAGTACTTC. This codes for CASSLRSGNEQYF. The full variable domain, with the rest looked up from reference TRBV5-8 and TRBJ2-7, is EAGVTQSPTHLIKTRGQQATLRCSPISGHTSVYWYQQALGLGLQFLLWYDEGEERNRGNFPPRFSGRQFPNYSSELNVNALELEDSALYLCASSLRSGNEQYFGPGTRLTVT.

V usage is TRBV7-9 and J usage is TRBJ1-1; possibly TRBD1 for D (6 bases). The germline V gene encodes CDR1 SEHNR and CDR2 FQNEAQ (reference sequence). The CDR3 has 16 residues. V gave up 7 bases and J gave up 2 bases, with 20 bases separating them. The CDR3 is CASTKMSRGANTEAFF. The CDR3 region has the DNA TGTGCCAGCACCAAAATGAGTCGGGGGGCTAACACTGAAGCTTTCTTT.

The V gene is TRBV5-6, the J gene TRBJ2-7, with D unclear. Between the trimmed V and J ends, which lost 5 bases and 7 bases, there was a span of 16 bases. Germline assignment: CDR1 SGHDT and CDR2 YYEEEE. This CDR3 has 13 residues. This CDR3 is CASSYDPSGEQYF. Here the CDR3 DNA reads TGTGCCAGCAGTTACGATCCCTCCGGGGAGCAGTACTTC.

The chain uses TRBV12-5 and TRBJ1-5, with D possibly matching TRBD1 (6 bases). V shed 5 bases and J shed 1 base, with 15 bases lying between them. This CDR3 comprises 16 residues. Germline CDR1 LGHNT, CDR2 FRNRAP. The chain's CDR3 is CASGPVQGLSNQPQHF. CDR3 sequence (DNA): TGTGCTAGTGGTCCCGTCCAGGGGTTGAGCAATCAGCCCCAGCATTTT.

The chain carries TRBV4-3 and TRBJ1-2, with a tentative D call TRBD1 (6 bases). The CDR3 totals 15 residues. In germline, CDR1 is LGHNA, CDR2 YSLEER. V was pared by 0 bases and J by 3 bases, with 11 bases between. The CDR3 here is CASSQEVQGYYGYTF. In DNA, the CDR3 is TGCGCCAGCAGCCAAGAGGTACAGGGTTACTATGGCTACACCTTC.

This chain uses TRBV14 with TRBJ1-2; TRBD1 agrees at 9 bases. V lost 4 bases and J lost 2; bases outside the gene matches: 5. The length of the CDR3 is 15 residues. Germline CDR1 is SGHDN and CDR2 is FVKESK. The CDR3 nucleotides read TGTGCCAGCAGCCGCTTGGGACAGGGCAACTATGGCTACACCTTC. It encodes CASSRLGQGNYGYTF. The full variable domain, its missing parts supplied by reference TRBV14 and TRBJ1-2, is EAGVTQFPSHSVIEKGQTVTLRCDPISGHDNLYWYRRVMGKEIKFLLHFVKESKQDESGMPNNRFLAERTGGTYSTLKVQPAELEDSGVYFCASSRLGQGNYGYTFGSGTRLTVV.

The chain has TRBV9 and TRBJ2-5, with 12 nucleotides matching TRBD2. Per the germline V gene, CDR1 is SGDLS and CDR2 is YYNGEE. J lost 2 bases, V lost 3 bases, and 5 bases had no gene match. The CDR3 loop spans 16 amino acids. The CDR3: CASSASGGAEQETQYF. DNA of the CDR3: TGTGCCAGCAGCGCTAGCGGGGGGGCAGAACAAGAGACCCAGTACTTC.

The chain combines TRBV6-2 or TRBV6-3 with TRBJ1-2; maybe TRBD1 (5 bases). Germline loops: CDR1 MNHEY, CDR2 SVGEGT. CDR3 length: 13 residues. V was trimmed by 2 bases and J by 6 bases, leaving 10 bases between them. The CDR3 spells CASSYPTTDGYTF. DNA for the CDR3: TGTGCCAGCAGTTACCCCACGACAGATGGCTACACCTTC.

The rearrangement uses TRBV12-5 and TRBJ2-1; TRBD1 might be the D (6 bases). Germline V gene sequence: CDR1 LGHNT, CDR2 FRNRAP. With 1 base removed from V and 8 bases from J, the gap between germline ends came to 12 bases. This CDR3 spans 14 amino acids. The CDR3 region is CASGLGTGTYEQFF. The CDR3, as DNA: TGTGCTAGTGGTTTGGGAACAGGGACATATGAGCAGTTCTTC.

The chain employs TRBV19 and TRBJ1-1; a possible D gene is TRBD1 (6 bases). The CDR3 spans 16 residues. Germline loops: CDR1 LNHDA, CDR2 SQIVND (reference sequence). The V end lost 10 bases, the J end lost 2 bases, and 23 bases lay between the germline ends. The CDR3 DNA reads as TGTGCCACCTACAACACACTAACAGGGCGCAACACTGAAGCTTTCTTT. Amino acids: CATYNTLTGRNTEAFF.

V is TRBV2 and J is TRBJ1-1; D might be TRBD1 (5 bases). V gave up 7 bases and J gave up 1 base, with 16 bases separating them. Germline V CDR1 and CDR2: SNHLY, FYNNEI. The CDR3 spans 15 residues. As DNA, the CDR3 is TGTGCCAGCACCACCCCCGGGGGATGGAACACTGAAGCTTTCTTT. Protein sequence: CASTTPGGWNTEAFF.

This chain joins TRBV9 and TRBJ2-1; D is possibly TRBD2 (6 bases). This CDR3 comprises 15 residues. V lost 0 bases and J lost 4, with 11 bases in between. Per germline, CDR1 SGDLS and CDR2 YYNGEE. CDR3 sequence reads: CASSVDGGVYNEQFF. Here the CDR3 DNA reads TGTGCCAGCAGCGTAGACGGGGGAGTATACAATGAGCAGTTCTTC. Using reference TRBV9 and TRBJ2-1 for the parts outside the CDR3, the full variable domain is DSGVTQTPKHLITATGQRVTLRCSPRSGDLSVYWYQQSLDQGLQFLIQYYNGEERAKGNILERFSAQQFPDLHSELNLSSLELGDSALYFCASSVDGGVYNEQFFGPGTRLTVL.

The CDR3 loop is CASSGNRGQGGELFF. The CDR3 nucleotides are TGTGCCAGCAGTGGAAACAGGGGGCAAGGCGGGGAGCTGTTTTTT. The gene calls are TRBV25-1 and TRBJ2-2, with 9 bases lining up with TRBD1. The CDR3 has 15 residues. Germline lookup yields CDR1 MGHDK and CDR2 SYGVNS. Trimming cost V 4 bases and J 7 bases; bases outside gene matches: 7.

The chain employs TRBV6-6 and TRBJ2-7; maybe TRBD2 (5 bases). Trimming took 6 bases from V and 1 from J, leaving 16 bases between them. This CDR3 comprises 15 residues. Per the germline V gene, CDR1 is MNHNY and CDR2 is SVGAGI (reference sequence). The CDR3 nucleotides are TGTGCCAGCAGGGTGCCGGCGGGTGTATCCTACGAGCAGTACTTC. It is translated as CASRVPAGVSYEQYF.

This chain connects TRBV2 to TRBJ1-1; a possible D gene is TRBD1 (6 bases). Trimming pared 0 bases from V and 0 bases from J, leaving 8 bases between. The V gene's germline CDR1 is SNHLY and CDR2 FYNNEI. CDR3 length: 15 residues. The CDR3 DNA sequence: TGTGCCAGCAGTGAAGCGCCAGGGGTGAACACTGAAGCTTTCTTT. Its protein product is CASSEAPGVNTEAFF.

The genes are TRBV24-1 and TRBJ1-2; no clear D gene. V was shortened by 12 bases and J by 6 bases, with 10 bases between the two germline ends. The CDR3 totals 10 residues. Germline CDR1 reads KGHDR; CDR2 reads SFDVKD. The CDR3 region has the DNA TGTGCCTCCGAACGGGATGGCTACACCTTC. This gives the protein CASERDGYTF.

A note on this clone: One junction end disagrees with the germline gene, perhaps due to a read error. The chain recombines TRBV7-2 with TRBJ2-7; 11 nucleotides agree with TRBD1. This CDR3 contains 12 residues. CDR1 is SGHTA, CDR2 FQGNSA, per germline. The CDR3: CASSIGQGAFGF. The CDR3 coding sequence is TGTGCCAGCAGCATTGGACAGGGGGCATTTGGTTTC.